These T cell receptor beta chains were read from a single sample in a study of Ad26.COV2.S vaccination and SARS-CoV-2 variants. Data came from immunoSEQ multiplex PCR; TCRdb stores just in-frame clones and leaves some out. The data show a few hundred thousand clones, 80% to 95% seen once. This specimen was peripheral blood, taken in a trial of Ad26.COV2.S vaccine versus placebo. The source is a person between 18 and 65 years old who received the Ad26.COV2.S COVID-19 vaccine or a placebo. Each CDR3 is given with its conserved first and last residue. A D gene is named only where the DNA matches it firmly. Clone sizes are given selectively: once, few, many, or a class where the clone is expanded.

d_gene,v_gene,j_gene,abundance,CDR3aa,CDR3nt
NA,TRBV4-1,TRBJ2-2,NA,CASSQALGNANTGELFF,TGCGCCAGCAGCCAGGCCCTGGGGAACGCGAACACCGGGGAGCTGTTTTTT
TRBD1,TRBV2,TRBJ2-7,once,CASRIPIGTAYEQYF,TGTGCCAGCAGGATCCCGATCGGGACAGCTTACGAGCAGTACTTC
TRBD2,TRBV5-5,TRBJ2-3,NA,CASSNPGLAGEVTQYF,TGTGCCAGCAGCAACCCGGGACTAGCGGGAGAAGTTACGCAGTATTTT
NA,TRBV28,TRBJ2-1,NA,CASSFVQTPPNEQFF,TGTGCCAGCAGTTTTGTCCAAACGCCTCCCAATGAGCAGTTCTTC
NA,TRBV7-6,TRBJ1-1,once,CASIKGSANTEAFF,TGTGCCAGCATCAAGGGGTCGGCGAACACTGAAGCTTTCTTT
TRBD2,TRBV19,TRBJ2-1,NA,CASSIGTSPNEQFF,TGTGCCAGTAGTATAGGGACTAGCCCGAATGAGCAGTTCTTC
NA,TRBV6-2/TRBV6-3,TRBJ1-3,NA,CASSYFEGNTIYF,TGTGCCAGCAGTTACTTCGAGGGAAACACCATATATTTT
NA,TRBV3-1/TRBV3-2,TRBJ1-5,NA,CASTIWAQIRGRSGNQPQHF,TGTGCCAGCACCATCTGGGCCCAAATTAGGGGGAGGTCAGGCAATCAGCCCCAGCATTTT
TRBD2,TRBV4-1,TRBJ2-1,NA,CASSQDLVAGGEQFF,TGCGCCAGCAGCCAAGATTTAGTAGCGGGCGGTGAGCAGTTCTTC
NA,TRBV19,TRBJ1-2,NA,CASSDRMKYGYTF,TGTGCCAGTAGCGACAGAATGAAGTATGGCTACACCTTC
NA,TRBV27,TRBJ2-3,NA,CASSFYRTGSIQDTQYF,TGTGCCAGCAGTTTTTATCGGACGGGGTCTATACAAGATACGCAGTATTTT
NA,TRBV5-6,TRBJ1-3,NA,CASSGLSAHSGNTIYF,TGTGCCAGCAGCGGCCTTTCTGCCCACTCTGGAAACACCATATATTTT
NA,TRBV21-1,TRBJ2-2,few,CASNPPSGRTGELFF,TGTGCCAGCAACCCTCCTAGCGGGAGGACCGGGGAGCTGTTTTTT
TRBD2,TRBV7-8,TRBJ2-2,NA,CASSSGTNTGELFF,TGTGCCAGCAGCAGCGGGACGAACACCGGGGAGCTGTTTTTT
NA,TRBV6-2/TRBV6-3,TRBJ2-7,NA,CASSYGTSGSSYEQYF,TGTGCCAGCAGTTACGGTACCTCGGGCAGCTCCTACGAGCAGTACTTC
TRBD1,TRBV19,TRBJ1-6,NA,CASSLRTGDSPLHF,TGTGCCAGTAGTCTCCGGACAGGCGATTCACCCCTCCACTTT
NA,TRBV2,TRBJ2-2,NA,CASNWAGNTGELFF,TGTGCCAGCAACTGGGCAGGGAACACCGGGGAGCTGTTTTTT
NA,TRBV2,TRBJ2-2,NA,CASSEMDWGSNGELFF,TGTGCCAGCAGTGAAATGGACTGGGGCTCGAACGGGGAGCTGTTTTTT
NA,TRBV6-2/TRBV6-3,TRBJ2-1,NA,CASSALYNEQFF,TGTGCCAGCAGCGCACTCTACAATGAGCAGTTCTTC
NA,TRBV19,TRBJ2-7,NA,CATSGLSSYEQYF,TGTGCCACCTCAGGGTTAAGTTCCTACGAGCAGTACTTC
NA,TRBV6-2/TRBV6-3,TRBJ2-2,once,CASSRMNTGELFF,TGTGCCAGCAGTAGGATGAACACCGGGGAGCTGTTTTTT
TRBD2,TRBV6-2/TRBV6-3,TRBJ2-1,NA,CASSYAGVGQFF,TGTGCCAGCAGTTACGCGGGAGTCGGGCAGTTCTTC
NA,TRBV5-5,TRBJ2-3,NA,CASSPQGPTDTQYF,TGTGCCAGCAGCCCGCAGGGGCCCACAGATACGCAGTATTTT
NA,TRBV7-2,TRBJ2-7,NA,CASSPGGYEQYF,TGTGCCAGCAGCCCCGGGGGCTACGAGCAGTACTTC
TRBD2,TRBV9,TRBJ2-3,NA,CASSVVAGVGDTQYF,TGTGCCAGCAGCGTAGTAGCGGGAGTGGGAGATACGCAGTATTTT
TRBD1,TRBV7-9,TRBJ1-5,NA,CASSWGQGYQPQHF,TGTGCCAGCAGCTGGGGACAGGGATATCAGCCCCAGCATTTT
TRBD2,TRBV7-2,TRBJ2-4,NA,CASSLRAGGNPLAKNIQYF,TGTGCCAGCAGCTTAAGGGCGGGAGGGAACCCCTTAGCCAAAAACATTCAGTACTTC
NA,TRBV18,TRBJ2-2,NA,CASSPTLPGELFF,TGTGCCAGCTCACCGACGTTACCAGGGGAGCTGTTTTTT
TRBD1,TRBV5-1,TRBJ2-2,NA,CASSFGQGGLGELFF,TGCGCCAGCAGCTTCGGACAGGGTGGATTAGGGGAGCTGTTTTTT
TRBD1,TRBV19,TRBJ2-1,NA,CASKAFRQGVPNEQFF,TGTGCCAGTAAAGCGTTCCGACAGGGGGTACCTAATGAGCAGTTCTTC
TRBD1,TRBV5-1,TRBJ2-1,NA,CASSLGQGAYNEQFF,TGCGCCAGCAGCTTGGGACAGGGGGCTTACAATGAGCAGTTCTTC
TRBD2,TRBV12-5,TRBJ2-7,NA,CASGLVPIAGILHEQYF,TGTGCTAGTGGTTTGGTCCCCATAGCGGGAATCCTACACGAGCAGTACTTC
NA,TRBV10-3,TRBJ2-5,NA,CATRDREETQYF,TGTGCCACCCGGGACCGGGAAGAGACCCAGTACTTC
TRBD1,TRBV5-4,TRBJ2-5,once,CASSSTGLETQYF,TGTGCCAGCAGCTCGACAGGGCTGGAGACCCAGTACTTC
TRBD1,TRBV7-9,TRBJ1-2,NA,CASSIDRGLGYTF,TGTGCCAGCAGCATCGACAGGGGGCTTGGCTACACCTTC
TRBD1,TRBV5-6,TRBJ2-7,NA,CASSHGQGLYEQYF,TGTGCCAGCAGCCACGGACAGGGTCTCTACGAGCAGTACTTC
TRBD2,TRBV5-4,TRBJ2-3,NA,CASSPATSAGDTQYF,TGTGCCAGCAGCCCCGCGACTAGCGCGGGAGATACGCAGTATTTT
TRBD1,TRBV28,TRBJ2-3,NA,CAGRQGSTDTQYF,TGTGCCGGGAGACAGGGTAGTACAGATACGCAGTATTTT
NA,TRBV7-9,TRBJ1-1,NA,CASSLGRTEAFF,TGTGCCAGCAGCTTAGGACGGACCGAAGCTTTCTTT
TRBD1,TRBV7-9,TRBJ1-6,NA,CASSRGQGAPSPLHF,TGTGCCAGCAGTCGCGGACAGGGGGCCCCTTCACCCCTCCACTTT
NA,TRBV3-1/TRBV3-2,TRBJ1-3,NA,CASSQDGGLGNTIYF,TGTGCCAGCAGCCAAGACGGGGGGCTCGGAAACACCATATATTTT
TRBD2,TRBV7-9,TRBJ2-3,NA,CASSLWGGTSVDTQYF,TGTGCCAGCAGCTTATGGGGTGGGACTAGCGTCGATACGCAGTATTTT
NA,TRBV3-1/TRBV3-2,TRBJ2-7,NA,CASSPRTAYEQYF,TGTGCCAGCAGCCCACGGACAGCCTACGAGCAGTACTTC
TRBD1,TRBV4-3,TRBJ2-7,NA,CASSQGVGTAYEQYF,TGCGCCAGCAGCCAGGGTGTCGGGACAGCTTACGAGCAGTACTTC
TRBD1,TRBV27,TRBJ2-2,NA,CASNAGQGDTGELFF,TGTGCCAGCAATGCGGGACAGGGGGACACCGGGGAGCTGTTTTTT
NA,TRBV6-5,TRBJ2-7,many,CASRGDNGYEQYF,TGTGCCAGCAGAGGGGACAACGGCTACGAGCAGTACTTC
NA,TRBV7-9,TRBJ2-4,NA,CASSLARGIQNIQYF,TGTGCCAGCAGCTTAGCGAGGGGGATTCAAAACATTCAGTACTTC
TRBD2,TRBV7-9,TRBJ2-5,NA,CASSADGGSPQETQYF,TGTGCCAGCAGCGCCGACGGCGGGAGCCCACAAGAGACCCAGTACTTC
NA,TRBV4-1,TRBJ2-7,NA,CASSQVWQGGSYEQYF,TGCGCCAGCAGCCAAGTTTGGCAGGGGGGGTCCTACGAGCAGTACTTC
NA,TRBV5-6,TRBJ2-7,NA,CASSEGLSYEQYF,TGTGCCAGCAGCGAGGGCCTTTCCTACGAGCAGTACTTC
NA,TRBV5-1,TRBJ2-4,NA,CASSLEGRLAKNIQYF,TGCGCCAGCAGCTTGGAGGGCAGACTAGCCAAAAACATTCAGTACTTC
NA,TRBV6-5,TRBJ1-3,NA,CASSYLQSSGNTIYF,TGTGCCAGCAGTTACTTACAGAGCTCTGGAAACACCATATATTTT
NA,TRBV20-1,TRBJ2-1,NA,CSARWATEQFF,TGCAGTGCTCGCTGGGCAACCGAGCAGTTCTTC
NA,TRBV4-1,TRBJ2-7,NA,CASSQVTPGPYEQYF,TGCGCCAGCAGCCAAGTGACTCCGGGGCCATACGAGCAGTACTTC
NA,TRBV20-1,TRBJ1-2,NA,CSATDSSGYTF,TGCAGTGCTACTGACAGTTCTGGCTACACCTTC
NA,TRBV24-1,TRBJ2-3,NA,CATSDQLSERTDTQYF,TGTGCCACCAGTGACCAACTGAGCGAACGCACAGATACGCAGTATTTT
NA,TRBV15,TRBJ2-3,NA,CATSTGSSTDTQYF,TGTGCCACCAGCACAGGATCTAGCACAGATACGCAGTATTTT
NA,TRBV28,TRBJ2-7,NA,CASTGGSASSYEQYF,TGTGCCAGCACTGGGGGTAGCGCGAGCTCCTACGAGCAGTACTTC
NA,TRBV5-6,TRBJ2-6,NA,CASSFPGLASGANVLTF,TGTGCCAGCAGCTTCCCGGGCCTCGCTTCTGGGGCCAACGTCCTGACTTTC